The entry below describes one T cell receptor beta chain. Its target is unknown. The entry originates in a study of shared clonotypes between healthy human individuals. Whole-study results and caveats: Shared across a few donors were around 5% of the naive CD4 clonotypes.

Profiling relied on immunoSEQ multiplex PCR, and the TCRdb table lists in-frame clones only, not all of them. There are approximately 720,000 clones in the sample; around 92% occur only once, and about 24% lies in the top ten. CD45RO-negative, CCR7-positively selected cells formed the naive CD8 fraction, excluding terminally differentiated effector memory CD45RA+ cells. The CDR3 spans 17 residues. J lost 2 bases, V lost 0 bases, and 7 bases had no gene match. The germline gives CDR1 LNHNV, CDR2 YYDKDF (reference sequence). The receptor's source is a man younger than 40 in good health. The chain couples TRBV15 to TRBJ2-1, with TRBD2 matching over 7 bases. The specimen was naive CD8+ T cells sorted from blood. The CDR3 coding sequence is TGTGCCACCAGCAGAGATACGGCCAGCGGGACCTACAATGAGCAGTTCTTC. This encodes CATSRDTASGTYNEQFF.